This TCR beta chain was observed in a study of T cells in Graves' hyperthyroidism and ophthalmopathy. The V and J ends lost 0 bases and 13 bases respectively, with 15 bases between them. Looked up from germline, CDR1 is SGHAT and CDR2 is FQNNGV. There are 13 residues in the CDR3. RNA transcripts served as the template for amplifying TCR beta CDR3 regions. RT-PCR in the first round (using the HTBI primer set) targeted the TCR CDR3. In TCRdb, the multiplex PCR reads were re-called with MiXCR into one record per CDR3 protein. The table lists roughly 500,000 distinct CDR3 sequences, around 46% of them singletons. This clonotype was seen at least ten times.

The clonotype was recovered from an adult woman with Graves' disease, either hyperthyroidism or ophthalmopathy (not recorded which). V and J are TRBV11-2 and TRBJ2-5; D gene unclear. The source material was peripheral blood or thyroid tissue (not recorded which). In DNA, the CDR3 is TGTGCCAGCAGCTTAGATCGGAACTCCCATGCGTACTTC. Translating gives CASSLDRNSHAYF.